This T cell receptor (beta chain) emerged from a study of cytomegalovirus exposure and HLA in healthy donors. Study conclusions and caveats: Sequencing likely generated an artifact that appeared as a cluster of highly shared sequence variants. The listing of roughly 160 TCR beta chains classed them as cytomegalovirus-associated. Near-uniform donor sequencing depth was presumed by presence/absence analyses. In a later analysis, CMV-associated beta chains were mostly HLA-associated, it appeared.

Between the trimmed V and J ends, which lost 5 bases and 0 bases, there was a span of 9 bases. Germline CDR1 and CDR2: LNHDA and SQIVND (reference sequence). The CDR3 is made up of 14 amino acids. The PCR contained 60 Vbeta and 13 Jbeta primers. Method: immunoSEQ multiplex PCR; TCRdb's copy keeps in-frame clones and lacks some. The sample contains around 67,000 clones, around 78% of which appear only once. As to this clone: Its antigen is not identified.

The TCR sequence derives from a man younger than 35 in good health and CMV-seropositive. V is TRBV19 and J is TRBJ2-3; D remains ambiguous. Sequencing was done on a sample of PBMCs. The CDR3 sequence is CASSSSVSTDTQYF. CDR3 coding DNA: TGTGCCAGTAGTTCCAGCGTGAGCACAGATACGCAGTATTTT.